This TCR beta chain was obtained from a study of blood T cell repertoires in COVID-19. Study information: The cDNA or gDNA used as material had been derived from T cells, B-cell-depleted T cells, or PBMCs.

This CDR3 comprises 12 residues. CDR1 is SNHLY and CDR2 is FYNNEI in the germline V gene. Trimming took off 6 bases at V and 8 bases at J, with 13 bases between the two ends. Clones were read by immunoSEQ multiplex PCR, and TCRdb kept only the in-frame ones, dropping some. The table shows a few hundred thousand clones, with less than 90% occurring only once. V usage is TRBV2 and J usage is TRBJ1-2; the D gene is possibly TRBD1 (6 bases). This clonotype was sampled from a woman aged 60-70 years who had recovered from COVID-19. The material sequenced was PBMCs or T cells enriched from blood (not recorded which). The CDR3 DNA reads as TGTGCCAGCAGCGTCTGGGGGGGCGGCTACACCTTC. Its translation is CASSVWGGGYTF.